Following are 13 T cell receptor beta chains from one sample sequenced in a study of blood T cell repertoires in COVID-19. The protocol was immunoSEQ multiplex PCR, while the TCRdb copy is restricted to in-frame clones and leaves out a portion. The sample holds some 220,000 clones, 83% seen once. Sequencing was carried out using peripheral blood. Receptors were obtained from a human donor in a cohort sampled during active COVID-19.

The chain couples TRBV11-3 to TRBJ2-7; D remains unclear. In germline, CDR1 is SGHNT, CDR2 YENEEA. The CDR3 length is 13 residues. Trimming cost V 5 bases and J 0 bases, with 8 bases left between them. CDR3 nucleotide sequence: TGTGCCAGCAGCCACCCAGACTCCTACGAGCAGTACTTC. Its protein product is CASSHPDSYEQYF.

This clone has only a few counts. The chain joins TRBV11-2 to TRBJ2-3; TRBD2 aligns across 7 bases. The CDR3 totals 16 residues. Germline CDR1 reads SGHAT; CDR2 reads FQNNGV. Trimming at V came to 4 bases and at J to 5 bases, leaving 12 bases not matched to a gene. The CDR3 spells CASSSRGRASQDTQYF. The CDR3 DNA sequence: TGTGCCAGCAGCTCTCGAGGGAGGGCCTCACAAGATACGCAGTATTTT.

The CDR3: CASRTGGSTDTQYF. The CDR3 bases are TGCGCCAGCAGAACAGGGGGATCGACAGATACGCAGTATTTT. The V gene is TRBV5-1, the J gene TRBJ2-3; 8 bases are shared with TRBD1. After removal of 5 bases from V and 3 bases from J, the junction contained 5 bases not matched to a gene. This CDR3 has 14 amino acids. From germline, CDR1 is SGHRS and CDR2 YFSETQ.

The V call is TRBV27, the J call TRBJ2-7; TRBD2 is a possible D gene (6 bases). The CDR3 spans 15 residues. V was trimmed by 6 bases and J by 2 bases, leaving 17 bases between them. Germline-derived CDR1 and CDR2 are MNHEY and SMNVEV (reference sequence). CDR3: CASSFTGLSPYEQYF. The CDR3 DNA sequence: TGTGCCAGCAGCTTCACGGGACTTTCTCCCTACGAGCAGTACTTC.

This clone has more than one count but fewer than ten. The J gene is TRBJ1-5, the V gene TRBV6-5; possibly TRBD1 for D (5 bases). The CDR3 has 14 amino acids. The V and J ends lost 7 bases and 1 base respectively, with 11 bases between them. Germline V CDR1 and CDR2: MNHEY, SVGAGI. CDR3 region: CASTQGLSNQPQHF. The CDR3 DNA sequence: TGTGCCAGCACCCAGGGACTGAGCAATCAGCCCCAGCATTTT.

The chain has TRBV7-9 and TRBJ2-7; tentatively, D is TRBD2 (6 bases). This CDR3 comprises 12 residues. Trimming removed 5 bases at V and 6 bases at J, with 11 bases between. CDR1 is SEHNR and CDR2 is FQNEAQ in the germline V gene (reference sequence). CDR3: CASSLPGGEQYF. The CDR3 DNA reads TGTGCCAGCAGCCTACCCGGGGGCGAGCAGTACTTC.

CDR3 sequence reads: CASSLPETEAFF. Here the CDR3 DNA reads TGTGCCAGCAGCTTACCAGAAACTGAAGCTTTCTTT. The chain couples TRBV7-9 to TRBJ1-1, with no clear D. CDR1 is SEHNR, CDR2 FQNEAQ, per germline (reference sequence). Trimming took 2 bases from V and 5 from J, leaving 6 bases between them. This CDR3 contains 12 residues. Full variable domain (missing parts from reference TRBV7-9 and TRBJ1-1): DTGVSQNPRHKITKRGQNVTFRCDPISEHNRLYWYRQTLGQGPEFLTYFQNEAQLEKSRLLSDRFSAERPKGSFSTLEIQRTEQGDSAMYLCASSLPETEAFFGQGTRLTVV.

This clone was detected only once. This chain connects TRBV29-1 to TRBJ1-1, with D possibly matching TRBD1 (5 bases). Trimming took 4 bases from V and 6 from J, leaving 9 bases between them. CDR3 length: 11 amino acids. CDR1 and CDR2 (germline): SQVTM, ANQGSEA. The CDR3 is CSVGIQAEAFF. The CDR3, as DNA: TGCAGCGTTGGTATACAGGCTGAAGCTTTCTTT.

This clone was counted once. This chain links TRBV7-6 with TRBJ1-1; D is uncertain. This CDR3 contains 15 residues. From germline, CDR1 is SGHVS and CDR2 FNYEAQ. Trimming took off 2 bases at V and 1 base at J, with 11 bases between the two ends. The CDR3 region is CASSLRYEGNTEAFF. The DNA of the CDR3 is TGTGCCAGCAGCTTAAGATACGAGGGGAACACTGAAGCTTTCTTT.

CDR3 coding DNA: TGTGCCAGCAGCACAGGGCAGAACTATGGCTACACCTTC. Amino acids: CASSTGQNYGYTF. This sequence joins TRBV5-4 and TRBJ1-2, with a tentative D call TRBD1 (6 bases). The CDR3 contains 13 residues. Germline V gene lookup returns CDR1 SGHNT and CDR2 YYREEE (reference sequence). The germline V and J ends were trimmed by 4 bases and 2 bases, with 9 bases remaining between them.

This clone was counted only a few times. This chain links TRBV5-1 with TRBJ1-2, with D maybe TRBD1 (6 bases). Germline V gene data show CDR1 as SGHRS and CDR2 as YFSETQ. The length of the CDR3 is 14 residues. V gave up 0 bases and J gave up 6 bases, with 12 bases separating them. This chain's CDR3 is CASSLGTGSDGYTF. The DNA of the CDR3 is TGCGCCAGCAGCTTGGGTACAGGGTCCGATGGCTACACCTTC.

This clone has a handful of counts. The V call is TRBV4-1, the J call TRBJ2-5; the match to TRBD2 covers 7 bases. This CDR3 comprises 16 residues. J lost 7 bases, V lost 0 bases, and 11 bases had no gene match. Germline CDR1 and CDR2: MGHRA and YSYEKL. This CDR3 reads CASSQDQNGRRATQYF. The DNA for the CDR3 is TGCGCCAGCAGCCAAGACCAAAACGGGAGGAGGGCGACCCAGTACTTC.

CDR3 nucleotide sequence: TGCGCCAGCAGTCTAGCGGGAGAGATCTACAATGAGCAGTTCTTC. Protein: CASSLAGEIYNEQFF. The chain uses TRBV4-1 and TRBJ2-1, with 10 nucleotides matching TRBD2. Germline CDR1 reads MGHRA; CDR2 reads YSYEKL. The CDR3 contains 15 residues. V was pared by 6 bases and J by 3 bases, with 5 bases of the junction left unmatched.